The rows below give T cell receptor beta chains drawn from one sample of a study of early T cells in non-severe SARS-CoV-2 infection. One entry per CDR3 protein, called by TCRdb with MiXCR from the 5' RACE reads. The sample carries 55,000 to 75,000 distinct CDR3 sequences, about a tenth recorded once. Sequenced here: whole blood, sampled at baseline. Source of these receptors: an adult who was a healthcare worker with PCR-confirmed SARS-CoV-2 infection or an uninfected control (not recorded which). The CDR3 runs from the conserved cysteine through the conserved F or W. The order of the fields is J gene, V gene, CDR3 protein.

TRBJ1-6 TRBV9 CASSAGLDNSPLHF
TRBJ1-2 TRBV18 CASSPDYGYTF
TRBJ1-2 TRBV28 CASTFRDRDFDGYTF
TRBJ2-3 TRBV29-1 CSVSTGGNTDTQYF
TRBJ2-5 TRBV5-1 CASSSGTHQETQYF
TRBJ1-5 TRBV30 CAWSAQGSNQPQHF
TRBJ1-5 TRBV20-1 CSASGVNQPQHF
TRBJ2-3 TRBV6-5 CASSYSPRDTRHADTQYF
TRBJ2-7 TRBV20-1 CSARAGAYEQYF
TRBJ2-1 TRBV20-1 CSAPLKGEQFF
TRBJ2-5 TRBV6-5 CASSYNPAGGETQYF
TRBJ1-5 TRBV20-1 CSARDAQGVNSNQPQHF
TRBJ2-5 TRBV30 CAWRPDVLETQYF
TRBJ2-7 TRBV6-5 CASSSTGPGANEQYF
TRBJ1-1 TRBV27 CASSPSHRVTFF
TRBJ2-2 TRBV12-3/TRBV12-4 CASSLFPRTGATSGRVGGELFF
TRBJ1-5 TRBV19 CASSPAMEQPQHF
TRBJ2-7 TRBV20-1 CSARQGVYEQYF
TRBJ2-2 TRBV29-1 CSVQARGLYTGELFF
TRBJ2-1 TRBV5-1 CASSLAAGSSYNEQFF
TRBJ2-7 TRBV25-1 CASSEWQGAHEQYF
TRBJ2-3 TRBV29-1 CSALQGSDTQYF
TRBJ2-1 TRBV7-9 CASSVWDPLDEQFF
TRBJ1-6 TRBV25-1 CASSPIPGSSYNSPLHF
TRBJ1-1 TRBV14 CASSQVPGPAFF
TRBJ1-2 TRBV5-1 CASSSGTLRSIGGYTF
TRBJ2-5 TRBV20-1 CSARDGRGEETQYF
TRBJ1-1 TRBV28 CASSSPPGDTEAFF
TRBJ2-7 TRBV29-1 CSAVGLYEQYF
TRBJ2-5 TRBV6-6 CASSSGETQYF
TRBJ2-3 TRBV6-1 CASSEAGTGVTDTQYF
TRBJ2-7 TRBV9 CASSVGGTGIPYEQYF
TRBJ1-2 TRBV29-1 CSVLGPAGYTF
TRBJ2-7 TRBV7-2 CASSLSRQSEYEQYF
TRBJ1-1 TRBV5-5 CASSLVGKTEAFF
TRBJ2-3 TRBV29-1 CSVDGTAATHTDTQYF
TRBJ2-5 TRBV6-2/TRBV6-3 CASSLTRTVQETQYF
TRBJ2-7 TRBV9 CASSPRTHSYEQYF
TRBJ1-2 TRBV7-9 CASSLAGHLYGYTF
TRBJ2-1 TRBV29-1 CSVGGSSLAGNWNEQFF
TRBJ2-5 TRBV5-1 CASSLSPQETQYF
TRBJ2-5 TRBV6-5 CASSYSRVSPLQETQYF
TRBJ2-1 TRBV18 CASSASSGGYNEQFF
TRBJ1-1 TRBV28 CASSSGGIWEAFF
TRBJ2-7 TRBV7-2 CASSLGRDYEQYF
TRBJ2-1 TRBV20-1 CSARLTGESEQFF
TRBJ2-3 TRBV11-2 CASSLERWLDTQYF
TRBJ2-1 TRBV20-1 CSARLQAGGYNEQFF